This T cell receptor (beta chain) emerged from a study of blood T cell repertoires in COVID-19 (dated by TCRdb to 2020 to 2022). Regarding the study in general: Collaborator samples came from the United States, Italy and Spain and covered acute and convalescent phases of COVID-19. The samples were drawn from two sources: the first 160 participants of the ongoing ImmuneRACE study, and 1,200 or so subjects contributed by 6 global collaborators. HLA class I and class II types, where available, came from metadata supplied by the sample provider rather than from assay-based typing. Nearly every sample came with metadata listing a de-identified subject ID, COVID-19 status, age in years and sex. A freely available public database, intended as a resource for researchers studying the immune response to SARS-CoV-2, is where the repertoires were released. The prospective study material was composed of cDNA or gDNA derived from T cells, B-cell-depleted T cells, or PBMCs. Deeply sampled blood TCRbeta repertoires from subjects exposed to, actively infected with, or recovered from COVID-19 were included in the dataset. The full study reports these points: How much clinical and demographic metadata was included differed by source and by participant, and the metadata was provided uncurated.

For this clone: The specificity of this receptor is unknown. No base quality values were provided; no much bigger clone lies one nucleotide off.

TCRbeta CDR3 regions were amplified from genomic DNA using the immunoSEQ Assay, a bias-controlled multiplex PCR. Per the original workflow: The number of nucleated cells in each sample was estimated from the amplification of reference gene primers within the assay. To quantify the absolute abundance of each unique TCRbeta CDR3 rearrangement, sequence reads were collapsed and filtered. For each sample, productive Simpson clonality was calculated as the square root of Simpson's diversity index across productive rearrangements. The source is immuneACCESS, and TCRdb retained only in-frame sequences with V and J called. Part of the clones is not carried over; for the studies checked, unresolved V genes explain less than half of this, and the remainder is unexplained. V and J calls and clone size are given by that table; D and trimming were obtained from the DNA. This sample comprises 98,000 or so clones, approximately 80% of them detected only once. The ten largest clones add up to just over 4% of the sample.

From a lookup of the germline V gene, CDR1 and CDR2 are MNHNS and SASEGT. V lost 0 bases and J lost 4 bases, and the count of bases not matched to a germline gene is 2. The CDR3 holds 17 amino acids from the cysteine to the phenylalanine. Only the CDR3 DNA stays, 51 bases, in frame from base 1. Each collaborating institution followed its own protocols to collect whole blood in K2EDTA tubes. Collaborator samples were shipped for TCRbeta analysis as frozen whole blood, isolated PBMCs, or DNA extracted from either sample type. Sequenced: peripheral blood. This sequence uses TRBV6-1 and TRBJ2-3; TRBD2 lines up with 15 middle nucleotides. This receptor was identified in a woman in her seventies with acute or convalescent COVID-19. This receptor has the CDR3 CASSEAGLAGGADTQYF. The DNA sequence is given as TGTGCCAGCAGTGAAGCCGGACTAGCGGGAGGGGCAGATACGCAGTATTTT.